This is a list of T cell receptor beta chains from one sample in a study of T cell repertoires in aging, cancer and after chemotherapy. Each CDR3 protein gets one entry after TCRdb re-called the multiplex PCR reads with MiXCR. There are about 13,000 distinct CDR3 sequences in the sample; less than 40% occur only once, and 5% to 7.5% lies in the top ten. The sample taken for sequencing was blood. Every receptor here comes from a human donor in good health. The donor label of this sample is uncertain. Each CDR3 is given with its conserved first and last residue. D genes are given only for firm matches. Clone size is not always given. Where it is, it says once, few, many or a class for expanded clones.

>TRBV6-5|NA|TRBJ1-2|NA
TGTGCCAGCAGTTACTCTCGCAGCTTTAACTATGGCTACACCTTC
CASSYSRSFNYGYTF
>TRBV19|few|TRBJ1-1|TRBD1
TGTGCCAGCGACAGGGAGAACACTGAAGCTTTCTTT
CASDRENTEAFF
>TRBV6-5|NA|TRBJ2-7|NA
TGTGCCAGCAGTCGGACAGCGGCCGAGCAGTACTTC
CASSRTAAEQYF
>TRBV19|NA|TRBJ1-4|NA
TGTGCCAGGGGGAGTCGAGGGAGTGATGAAAAACTGTTTTTT
CARGSRGSDEKLFF
>TRBV19|few|TRBJ1-4|NA
TGTGCCACTGGGGGTGGGGCAACTAATGAAAAACTGTTTTTT
CATGGGATNEKLFF
>TRBV11-3|few|TRBJ2-5|NA
TGTGCCAGCAGCCTAGAACACGGGGATCTATACTTC
CASSLEHGDLYF
>TRBV19|few|TRBJ1-2|TRBD1
TGTGCCAGTAGTAGACAGGGAGACGGCTACACCTTC
CASSRQGDGYTF
>TRBV29-1|NA|TRBJ1-2|NA
TGCAGCGGAGGGTTCGACTATGGCTACACCTTC
CSGGFDYGYTF
>TRBV5-6|NA|TRBJ2-3|NA
TGTGCCAGCAGCTTGCCCCGGGATCACCTTTCAGATACGCAGTATTTT
CASSLPRDHLSDTQYF
>TRBV6-5|NA|TRBJ2-7|TRBD1
TGTGCCAGCAGTCGGGACAGGGCCTACGAGCAGTACTTC
CASSRDRAYEQYF
>TRBV5-6|few|TRBJ2-1|TRBD1
TGTGCCAGCAGCTTGGGGACAGGCTATCGGGACAATGAGCAGTTCTTC
CASSLGTGYRDNEQFF
>TRBV6-6|NA|TRBJ1-1|NA
TGTGCCAGCAGTTACTCTCCCGGTTGGGGTGCTTTCTTT
CASSYSPGWGAFF
>TRBV6-2/TRBV6-3|few|TRBJ2-1|NA
TGTGCCAGCATAGTGAGGCTGGGAGGCGATGAGCAGTTCTTC
CASIVRLGGDEQFF
>TRBV7-9|NA|TRBJ2-1|NA
TGTGCCAGCAGCTTAGTGGCTGCGGGCAATGAGCAGTTCTTC
CASSLVAAGNEQFF
>TRBV6-5|NA|TRBJ2-1|NA
TGTGCCAGCAGGCGGCCCTACAATGAGCAGTTCTTC
CASRRPYNEQFF
>TRBV6-4|NA|TRBJ2-2|TRBD2
TGTGCCAGCAGTGCGGGAGGGGAGCACGGGGAGCTGTTTTTT
CASSAGGEHGELFF
>TRBV6-5|few|TRBJ1-2|NA
TGTGCCAGCAGTCCTCGGGGAAGGGGACATGGCTACACCTTC
CASSPRGRGHGYTF
>TRBV13|NA|TRBJ1-6|NA
TGTGCCAGCAGCTTAGCCGGGAGCTATTATAATTCACCCCTCCACTTT
CASSLAGSYYNSPLHF
>TRBV6-1|NA|TRBJ2-2|TRBD2
TGTGCCAGCAGTACCGGGACTAGGGCCACCGGGGAGCTGTTTTTT
CASSTGTRATGELFF
>TRBV19|medium-sized|TRBJ2-5|TRBD1
TGTGCCAGTAGTCCCCGGGACAGCAAAGAGACCCAGTACTTC
CASSPRDSKETQYF
>TRBV5-5|NA|TRBJ2-7|TRBD2
TGTGCCAGCAGTGGACTAGTTGCTGACGAGCAGTACTTC
CASSGLVADEQYF
>TRBV6-1|NA|TRBJ1-2|NA
TGTGCCAGCAATCTTGCGGCGGGCTACACCTTC
CASNLAAGYTF
>TRBV11-3|NA|TRBJ1-2|NA
TGTGCCAGCAGTCTGTGGGCAGGGATTGTGCGGGGCTACACCTTC
CASSLWAGIVRGYTF
>TRBV5-4|NA|TRBJ2-3|NA
TGTGCCAGCAGACGTTTTTCCCCTAGCGCAGATACGCAGTATTTT
CASRRFSPSADTQYF
>TRBV15|few|TRBJ2-5|NA
TGTGCCACCAGCAGAGTGAGCAGCCAAGAGACCCAGTACTTC
CATSRVSSQETQYF
>TRBV18|NA|TRBJ1-5|TRBD1
TGTGCCAGCTCACCCCAAACAGGGGGGGTCAATCAGCCCCAGCATTTT
CASSPQTGGVNQPQHF
>TRBV10-3|NA|TRBJ2-1|NA
TGTGCCATCAGTGAGGGGGGTAGCGAGCAGTTCTTC
CAISEGGSEQFF
>TRBV7-6|NA|TRBJ2-3|TRBD2
TGTGCCAGCGGGGCGGGAGGCTGGACAGATACGCAGTATTTT
CASGAGGWTDTQYF
>TRBV5-8|NA|TRBJ2-4|NA
TGTGCCAGCAGCACAGGGCCTGGGGCCAAAAACATTCAGTACTTC
CASSTGPGAKNIQYF
>TRBV20-1|NA|TRBJ1-2|TRBD1
TGCAGTGCTAGAGATACCGGGACAGGGCCCTATGGCTACACCTTC
CSARDTGTGPYGYTF